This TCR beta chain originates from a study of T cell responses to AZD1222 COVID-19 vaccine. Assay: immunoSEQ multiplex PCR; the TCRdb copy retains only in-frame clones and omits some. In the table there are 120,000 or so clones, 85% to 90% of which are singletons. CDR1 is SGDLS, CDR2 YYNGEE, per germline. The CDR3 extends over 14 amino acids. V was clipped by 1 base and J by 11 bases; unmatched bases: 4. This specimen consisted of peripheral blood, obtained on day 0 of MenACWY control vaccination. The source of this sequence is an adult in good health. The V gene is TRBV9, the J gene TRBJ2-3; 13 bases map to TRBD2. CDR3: CASSVRTSGSVQYF. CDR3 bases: TGTGCCAGCAGCGTACGGACTAGCGGGAGTGTGCAGTATTTT.